This TCR beta chain was sequenced during a study of vaccination and CD4 T cells after COVID-19. Points on this clonotype: Its antigen is unidentified.

Treatment here: approximately nine-day PBMC culture with coronavirus spike peptide pools or control peptides (ViraFEST assay). Cells received half-medium changes with fresh IL-2 medium on days 3 and 7. This CDR3 is built from 15 residues. V lost 2 bases and J 3 bases, leaving 13 bases between the germline ends. Germline V lookup: CDR1 SGHDN, CDR2 FVKESK. Sequence data for DNA of cultured CD4+ T cells were generated by the Oncomine TCR Beta short-read assay. TCRdb re-analysed the PCR reads in MiXCR, keeping a single row per CDR3 protein. Of more than 20,000 distinct CDR3 sequences detected, around two fifths appear once; the ten largest clones hold 5%.

V gene TRBV14 combines with J gene TRBJ1-1, with D possibly TRBD1 on 6 matching bases. This TCR derives from a human donor who had recovered from COVID-19. The specimen comprised CD4+ T cells from blood, cultured in vitro, sampled before SARS-CoV-2 vaccination. CDR3 sequence reads: CASSQKRGVYTEAFF. The DNA for the CDR3 is TGTGCCAGCAGCCAAAAGAGGGGGGTGTACACTGAAGCTTTCTTT.